Listed here are 24 T cell receptor beta chains from one sample, sequenced in a study of control samples from healthy donors and cancer patients. Clones were read by immunoSEQ multiplex PCR, and TCRdb kept only the in-frame ones, dropping some. In the table there are under 150,000 clones, roughly 92% of which are singletons. The sequenced sample consisted of blood. The receptors were gathered from a man aged 25 to 45 in good health.

The chain joins TRBV6-5 to TRBJ1-5; tentative D call: TRBD1 (5 bases). Deletions cut 6 bases from V and 0 bases from J, with 12 bases between. CDR3 size: 15 residues. Germline values: CDR1 MNHEY, CDR2 SVGAGI. The DNA of the CDR3 is TGTGCCAGCAGGACAGCTTTCAATAGCAATCAGCCCCAGCATTTT. Amino acid sequence: CASRTAFNSNQPQHF.

This clone occurred once. This chain connects TRBV28 to TRBJ2-3, with 7 nucleotides matching TRBD1. Germline values: CDR1 MDHEN, CDR2 SYDVKM. Trimming cost V 9 bases and J 4 bases; bases outside gene matches: 7. The CDR3 runs to 13 residues. Here the CDR3 DNA reads TGTGCCAGTTCGACAGGGACCGCAGATACGCAGTATTTT. It specifies CASSTGTADTQYF.

This clone was detected a few times. V usage is TRBV28 and J usage is TRBJ1-1, with D perhaps TRBD1 (5 bases). V shed 3 bases and J shed 2 bases, with 10 bases lying between them. Germline V gene lookup returns CDR1 MDHEN and CDR2 SYDVKM. The CDR3 consists of 14 residues. The CDR3 DNA follows: TGTGCCAGCAGTTTTCAGGGATACAACACTGAAGCTTTCTTT. It specifies CASSFQGYNTEAFF.

This chain links TRBV4-3 with TRBJ2-7, with 10 bases that match TRBD2. V lost 1 base and J lost 7; bases outside the gene matches: 7. CDR3 length: 15 amino acids. Per the germline V gene, CDR1 is LGHNA and CDR2 is YSLEER. The CDR3 DNA is TGCGCCAGCAGCCAAGGACTAGCGGGCGCCGGGGAGCAGTACTTC. This encodes CASSQGLAGAGEQYF.

The chain links TRBV11-2 to TRBJ1-1, with D perhaps matching TRBD1 (5 bases). This CDR3 is built from 16 residues. Germline V gene sequence: CDR1 SGHAT, CDR2 FQNNGV. With 0 bases removed from V and 3 bases from J, the gap between germline ends came to 14 bases. The CDR3 loop is CASSLDLGGLDTEAFF. CDR3 bases: TGTGCCAGCAGCTTAGATCTCGGGGGTCTAGACACTGAAGCTTTCTTT.

The rearrangement uses TRBV5-1 and TRBJ2-2; no clear D gene. This CDR3 spans 16 amino acids. CDR1 is SGHRS and CDR2 is YFSETQ in the germline V gene. V lost 0 bases and J lost 0, with 9 bases in between. DNA for the CDR3: TGCGCCAGCAGCTTGGCCCCTACCGCGAACACCGGGGAGCTGTTTTTT. Amino acids: CASSLAPTANTGELFF. Full variable domain (remainder filled in from reference TRBV5-1 and TRBJ2-2): KAGVTQTPRYLIKTRGQQVTLSCSPISGHRSVSWYQQTPGQGLQFLFEYFSETQRNKGNFPGRFSGRQFSNSRSEMNVSTLELGDSALYLCASSLAPTANTGELFFGEGSRLTVL.

This chain joins TRBV5-4 and TRBJ1-1, with D unresolved. This CDR3 is built from 14 residues. Germline V gives CDR1 SGHNT, CDR2 YYREEE (reference sequence). Trimming shortened V by 4 bases and J by 0 bases, and 10 bases separated the two germline ends. CDR3 bases: TGTGCCAGCAGCCGGGATATTATGAACACTGAAGCTTTCTTT. Its protein is CASSRDIMNTEAFF. The variable domain in full, with the rest retrieved from reference TRBV5-4 and TRBJ1-1, is ETGVTQSPTHLIKTRGQQVTLRCSSQSGHNTVSWYQQALGQGPQFIFQYYREEENGRGNFPPRFSGLQFPNYSSELNVNALELDDSALYLCASSRDIMNTEAFFGQGTRLTVV.

The V and J genes are TRBV4-3 and TRBJ2-5, with D hard to call. In germline, CDR1 is LGHNA, CDR2 YSLEER. V dropped 0 bases and J dropped 5 bases, with 13 bases sitting between them. The CDR3 length is 15 residues. CDR3 sequence (DNA): TGCGCCAGCAGCCAAGATACGGCGGTGACGGAGACCCAGTACTTC. Encoded protein: CASSQDTAVTETQYF.

The chain couples TRBV27 to TRBJ1-5; D ambiguous. Germline CDR1 is MNHEY and CDR2 is SMNVEV (reference sequence). There are 13 residues in the CDR3. The ends were cut back, 2 bases at V and 4 bases at J, with 6 bases in the middle. CDR3 DNA: TGTGCCAGCAGTTTAGAACGAAATCAGCCCCAGCATTTT. Its translation: CASSLERNQPQHF.

The V call is TRBV7-2, the J call TRBJ2-1; 7 bases are shared with TRBD1. CDR1 is SGHTA, CDR2 FQGNSA, per germline. The J segment lost 8 bases and the V segment lost 2 bases, leaving 6 bases of the junction unmatched. The CDR3 loop spans 14 amino acids. CDR3 nucleotide sequence: TGTGCCAGCAGCTTATGGCCCACAGGGGATGAGCAGTTCTTC. Its translation is CASSLWPTGDEQFF.

This chain connects TRBV5-5 to TRBJ2-1, with 11 bases fitting TRBD2. Germline CDR1 SGHKS, CDR2 YYEKEE (reference sequence). The CDR3 length is 14 residues. Trimming at V came to 3 bases and at J to 10 bases, leaving 6 bases not matched to a gene. The CDR3 is CASSSLAGGGEQFF. The DNA for the CDR3 is TGTGCCAGCAGCTCCCTAGCGGGAGGAGGCGAGCAGTTCTTC.

The rearrangement links TRBV18 to TRBJ2-7; D is unresolved. The CDR3 extends over 11 amino acids. CDR1 and CDR2 (germline): KGHSH, LQKENI. V was trimmed by 3 bases and J by 3 bases, leaving 3 bases between them. The CDR3 DNA sequence: TGTGCCAGCTCACCGGGCTACGAGCAGTACTTC. It is translated as CASSPGYEQYF. Full variable domain (missing parts from reference TRBV18 and TRBJ2-7): NAGVMQNPRHLVRRRGQEARLRCSPMKGHSHVYWYRQLPEEGLKFMVYLQKENIIDESGMPKERFSAEFPKEGPSILRIQQVVRGDSAAYFCASSPGYEQYFGPGTRLTVT.

The chain combines TRBV5-1 with TRBJ2-5; tentative D call: TRBD1 (5 bases). The CDR3 extends over 14 amino acids. CDR1 and CDR2 (germline): SGHRS, YFSETQ. With 2 bases removed from V and 4 bases from J, the gap between germline ends came to 12 bases. CDR3: CASSLGDSSETQYF. CDR3 in DNA: TGCGCCAGCAGCTTAGGGGATAGCTCAGAGACCCAGTACTTC.

The chain employs TRBV5-1 and TRBJ1-1; 8 bases match TRBD1. The CDR3 spans 16 residues. Germline CDR1 reads SGHRS; CDR2 reads YFSETQ. V gave up 7 bases and J gave up 0 bases; unmatched junction bases: 11. This CDR3 reads CASHPSPDRVNTEAFF. The CDR3 nucleotides read TGCGCCAGCCACCCAAGCCCGGACAGGGTGAACACTGAAGCTTTCTTT. Full variable domain (outside the CDR3, taken from reference TRBV5-1 and TRBJ1-1): KAGVTQTPRYLIKTRGQQVTLSCSPISGHRSVSWYQQTPGQGLQFLFEYFSETQRNKGNFPGRFSGRQFSNSRSEMNVSTLELGDSALYLCASHPSPDRVNTEAFFGQGTRLTVV.

V and J are TRBV2 and TRBJ1-6; 9 positions agree with TRBD1. The V gene's germline CDR1 is SNHLY and CDR2 FYNNEI. With V trimmed by 6 bases and J by 7 bases, 13 bases remained unmatched. The CDR3 has 17 residues. In DNA, the CDR3 is TGTGCCAGCAGCGCTTACTTGCGGGACAGGGAAAATTCACCCCTCCACTTT. Protein sequence: CASSAYLRDRENSPLHF.

CDR3 residues: CASSLLAGAGNEQFF. The CDR3 nucleotides are TGTGCCAGCAGCTTACTGGCGGGAGCGGGAAATGAGCAGTTCTTC. The rearrangement joins TRBV7-3 to TRBJ2-1; 7 bases line up with TRBD2. The CDR3 is made up of 15 amino acids. The V gene end was trimmed by 2 bases and the J gene end by 7 bases; junction bases not matched to a gene: 8. Germline V lookup: CDR1 SGHTA, CDR2 FQGTGA.

This sequence joins TRBV11-3 and TRBJ1-2, with 9 bases that match TRBD1. This CDR3 has 17 residues. Germline V gives CDR1 SGHNT, CDR2 YENEEA. Losses at the gene ends were 0 bases for V and 4 bases for J; bases not matched to a gene: 9. The CDR3 region is CASSLDLMGQGSYGYTF. DNA for the CDR3: TGTGCCAGCAGCTTAGATCTGATGGGACAGGGATCCTATGGCTACACCTTC. Looking up the rest from reference TRBV11-3 and TRBJ1-2 gives the full variable domain: EAGVVQSPRYKIIEKKQPVAFWCNPISGHNTLYWYLQNLGQGPELLIRYENEEAVDDSQLPKDRFSAERLKGVDSTLKIQPAELGDSAVYLCASSLDLMGQGSYGYTFGSGTRLTVV.

This clone was picked up one time. The chain employs TRBV7-9 and TRBJ2-6; D uncertain. CDR1 and CDR2 from the germline V gene are SEHNR and FQNEAQ (reference sequence). The CDR3 loop spans 17 amino acids. V lost 1 base, J lost 2 bases, and 12 bases lay in between. Here the CDR3 DNA reads TGTGCCAGCAGCTTAGACCGAAATATTCCTGGGGCCAACGTCCTGACTTTC. Protein: CASSLDRNIPGANVLTF. Supplemented by reference TRBV7-9 and TRBJ2-6, the full variable domain reads DTGVSQNPRHKITKRGQNVTFRCDPISEHNRLYWYRQTLGQGPEFLTYFQNEAQLEKSRLLSDRFSAERPKGSFSTLEIQRTEQGDSAMYLCASSLDRNIPGANVLTFGAGSRLTVL.

This clone was observed once. The CDR3 DNA reads as TGTGCCTGGACAACCGGGGATCAGCCCCAGCATTTT. Its protein is CAWTTGDQPQHF. V usage is TRBV30 and J usage is TRBJ1-5, with unresolved D. Germline CDR1 is GTSNPN and CDR2 is SVGIG (reference sequence). CDR3 length: 12 amino acids. Trimming took off 4 bases at V and 5 bases at J, with 9 bases between the two ends.

The chain couples TRBV7-9 to TRBJ2-2; 10 bases map to TRBD2. After removal of 5 bases from V and 2 bases from J, the junction contained 8 bases not matched to a gene. This CDR3 is built from 17 residues. CDR1 is SEHNR, CDR2 FQNEAQ, per germline (reference sequence). Here the CDR3 DNA reads TGTGCCAGCAGCCAGCAAGGACTAGCGGATAACACCGGGGAGCTGTTTTTT. It encodes CASSQQGLADNTGELFF. Drawing the rest from reference TRBV7-9 and TRBJ2-2, the complete variable domain is DTGVSQNPRHKITKRGQNVTFRCDPISEHNRLYWYRQTLGQGPEFLTYFQNEAQLEKSRLLSDRFSAERPKGSFSTLEIQRTEQGDSAMYLCASSQQGLADNTGELFFGEGSRLTVL.

CDR3 sequence (DNA): TGTGCCTGGGGTGGCACGGGACTTCTTAACTATGGCTACACCTTC. As protein: CAWGGTGLLNYGYTF. The chain has TRBV30 and TRBJ1-2; possible D gene TRBD1, 5 bases. The germline gives CDR1 GTSNPN, CDR2 SVGIG (reference sequence). The CDR3 is 15 amino acids. Trimming took 5 bases from V and 1 from J, leaving 17 bases between them.

The chain uses TRBV6-5 and TRBJ1-2; D uncertain. The CDR3 covers 16 residues. Trimming shortened V by 2 bases and J by 1 base, and 14 bases separated the two germline ends. In germline, CDR1 is MNHEY, CDR2 SVGAGI. The CDR3 nucleotides read TGTGCCAGCAGTTACCTCACTTCCGGGTATAACTATGGCTACACCTTC. As protein: CASSYLTSGYNYGYTF.

Remarks on this clone: One end of the junction varies from germline; a read error may be responsible. The chain is built from TRBV7-7 and TRBJ2-7, with D maybe TRBD2 (5 bases). The germline gives CDR1 SSHAT, CDR2 FNYEAQ (reference sequence). The CDR3 has 13 amino acids. The CDR3 coding sequence is TGTGCTAGCAGCCTGGGTGAGGGCGCCGAGCAGTACTTC. It yields the protein CASSLGEGAEQYF.

The chain has TRBV6-5 and TRBJ2-5, with TRBD1 matching 12 bases. Germline assignment: CDR1 MNHEY and CDR2 SVGAGI. The CDR3 runs 14 residues. Trimming removed 6 bases from V and 4 bases from J; junction bases left unmatched: 3. In nucleotides, the CDR3 is TGTGCCAGCAGGGGACAGGGGGCCGGAGAGACCCAGTACTTC. Protein product: CASRGQGAGETQYF.